The T cell receptor (beta chain) under discussion was sequenced for a study of blood T cells in healthy people across ages. This clonotype was counted only a few times. Primed by a sample-barcoded 5' primer and a J-beta primer mix, a second PCR proceeded for roughly 6 to 12 cycles. A template-switch adaptor containing 12 random nucleotides labeled each cDNA molecule. In TCRdb, the 5' RACE reads were re-called with MiXCR into one record per CDR3 protein. The repertoire consists of 750,000 to 850,000 distinct CDR3 sequences, with roughly 25% occurring once and the leading ten covering approximately 3.7%. The germline V and J ends were trimmed by 1 base and 0 bases, with 15 bases remaining between them. This CDR3 comprises 17 residues. The germline V gene has CDR1 SEHNR and CDR2 FQNEAQ (reference sequence). The same sample was also used in a study of T cells of mothers and their children.

The TCR comes from a boy younger than 18 in good health. Sequencing was carried out using blood. The chain employs TRBV7-9 and TRBJ1-2; D possibly corresponds to TRBD1 (5 bases). The CDR3 sequence is CASSLEGTEAANYGYTF. The CDR3 DNA is TGTGCCAGCAGCTTAGAAGGGACGGAAGCAGCTAACTATGGCTACACCTTC.